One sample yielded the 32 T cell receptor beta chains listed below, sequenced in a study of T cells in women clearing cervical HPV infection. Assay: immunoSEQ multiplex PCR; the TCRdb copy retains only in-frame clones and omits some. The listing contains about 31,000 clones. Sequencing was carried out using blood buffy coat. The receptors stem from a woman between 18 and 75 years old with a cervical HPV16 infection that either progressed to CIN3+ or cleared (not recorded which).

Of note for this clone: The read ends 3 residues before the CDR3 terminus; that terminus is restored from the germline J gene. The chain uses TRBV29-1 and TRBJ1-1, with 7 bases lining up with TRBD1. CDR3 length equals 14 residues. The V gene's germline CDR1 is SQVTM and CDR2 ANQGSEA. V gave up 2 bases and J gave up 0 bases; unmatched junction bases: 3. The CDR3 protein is CSVEKQGMNTEAFF. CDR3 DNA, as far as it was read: TGCAGCGTTGAAAAACAGGGGATGAACACTGAA.

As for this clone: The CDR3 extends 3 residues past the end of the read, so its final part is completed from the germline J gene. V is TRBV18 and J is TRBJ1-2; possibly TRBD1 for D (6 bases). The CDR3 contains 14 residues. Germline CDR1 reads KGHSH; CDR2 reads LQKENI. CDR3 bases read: TGTGCCAGCTCACTGGGACATTCCGAAAACATC. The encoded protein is CASSLGHSENI. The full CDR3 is CASSLGHSENIYTF. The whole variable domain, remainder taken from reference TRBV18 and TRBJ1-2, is NAGVMQNPRHLVRRRGQEARLRCSPMKGHSHVYWYRQLPEEGLKFMVYLQKENIIDESGMPKERFSAEFPKEGPSILRIQQVVRGDSAAYFCASSLGHSENIYTFGSGTRLTVV.

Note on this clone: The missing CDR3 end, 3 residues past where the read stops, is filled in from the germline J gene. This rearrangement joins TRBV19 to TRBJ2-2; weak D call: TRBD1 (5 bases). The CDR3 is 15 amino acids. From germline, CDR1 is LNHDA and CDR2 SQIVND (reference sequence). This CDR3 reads CASSIIGSGANVLFF. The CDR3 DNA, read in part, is TGTGCCAGTAGTATAATCGGCTCTGGGGCCAACGTG.

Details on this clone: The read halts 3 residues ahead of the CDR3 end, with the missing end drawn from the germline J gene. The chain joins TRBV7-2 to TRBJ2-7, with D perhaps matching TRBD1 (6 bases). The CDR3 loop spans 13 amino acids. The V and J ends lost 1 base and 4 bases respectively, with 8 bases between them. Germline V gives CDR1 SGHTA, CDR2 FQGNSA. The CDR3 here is CASSLVRGYEQYF. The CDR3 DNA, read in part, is TGTGCCAGCAGCTTAGTGAGGGGGTACGAG.

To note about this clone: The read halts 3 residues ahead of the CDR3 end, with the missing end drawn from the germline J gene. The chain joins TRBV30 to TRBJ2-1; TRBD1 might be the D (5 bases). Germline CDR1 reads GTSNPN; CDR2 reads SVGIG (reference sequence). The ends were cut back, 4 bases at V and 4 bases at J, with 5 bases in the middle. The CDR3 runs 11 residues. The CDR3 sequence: CAWKGYNEQFF. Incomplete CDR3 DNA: TGTGCCTGGAAGGGGTACAATGAG.

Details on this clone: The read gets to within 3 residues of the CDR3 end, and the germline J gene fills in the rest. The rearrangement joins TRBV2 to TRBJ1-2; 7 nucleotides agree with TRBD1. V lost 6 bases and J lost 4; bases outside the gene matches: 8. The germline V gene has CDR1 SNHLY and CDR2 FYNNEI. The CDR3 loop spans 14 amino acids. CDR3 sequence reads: CASRATGVGYGYTF. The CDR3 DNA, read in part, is TGTGCCAGCAGGGCCACAGGGGTTGGCTATGGC.

The CDR3 here is CSARDQGSPHEQYF. The DNA read from the CDR3 is TGCAGTGCTAGAGATCAGGGATCCCCCCACGAG. The V call is TRBV20-1, the J call TRBJ2-7, with a weak D call TRBD1 (5 bases). Read data end 3 residues before the CDR3 end; the end is taken from the germline J gene. CDR1 is DFQATT and CDR2 is SNEGSKA in the germline V gene (reference sequence). The V end was cut by 0 bases, the J end by 5 bases, with 14 bases between. The CDR3 consists of 14 residues.

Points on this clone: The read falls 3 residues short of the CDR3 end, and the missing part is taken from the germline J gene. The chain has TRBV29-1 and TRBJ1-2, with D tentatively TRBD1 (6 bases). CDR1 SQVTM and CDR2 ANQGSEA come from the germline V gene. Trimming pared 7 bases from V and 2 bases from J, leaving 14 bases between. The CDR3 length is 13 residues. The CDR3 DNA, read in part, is TGCAGCGCGAGGACAGATTCAAACTATGGC. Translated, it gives CSARTDSNYG. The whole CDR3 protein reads CSARTDSNYGYTF.

This CDR3 is CATGVIRDQPQHF. The part of the CDR3 DNA that was read is TGTGCCACCGGCGTCATCCGGGATCAGCCC. J is TRBJ1-5 and V is TRBV2; no clear D gene. The read is 3 residues too short to cover the CDR3 end, so that end is filled in from the germline J gene. V was clipped by 10 bases and J by 5 bases, with 15 bases between them. In germline, CDR1 is SNHLY, CDR2 FYNNEI. This CDR3 is 13 amino acids long. The full variable domain, rest sourced from reference TRBV2 and TRBJ1-5, is EPEVTQTPSHQVTQMGQEVILRCVPISNHLYFYWYRQILGQKVEFLVSFYNNEISEKSEIFDDQFSVERPDGSNFTLKIRSTKLEDSAMYFCATGVIRDQPQHFGDGTRLSIL.

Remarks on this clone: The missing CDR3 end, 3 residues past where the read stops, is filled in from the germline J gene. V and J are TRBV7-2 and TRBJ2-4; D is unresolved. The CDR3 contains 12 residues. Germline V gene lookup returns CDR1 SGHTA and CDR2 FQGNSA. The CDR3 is CASSSQNYGQYF. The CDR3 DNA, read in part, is TGTGCCAGCAGCTCCCAAAACTATGGT.

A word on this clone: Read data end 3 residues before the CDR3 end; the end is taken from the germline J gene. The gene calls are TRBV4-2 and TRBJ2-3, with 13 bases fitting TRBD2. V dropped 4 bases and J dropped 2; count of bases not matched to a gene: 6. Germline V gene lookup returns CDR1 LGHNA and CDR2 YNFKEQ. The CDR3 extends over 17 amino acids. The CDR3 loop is CASSPRLAGGSTDTQYF. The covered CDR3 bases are TGTGCCAGCAGCCCGCGACTAGCGGGGGGTTCCACAGATACG.

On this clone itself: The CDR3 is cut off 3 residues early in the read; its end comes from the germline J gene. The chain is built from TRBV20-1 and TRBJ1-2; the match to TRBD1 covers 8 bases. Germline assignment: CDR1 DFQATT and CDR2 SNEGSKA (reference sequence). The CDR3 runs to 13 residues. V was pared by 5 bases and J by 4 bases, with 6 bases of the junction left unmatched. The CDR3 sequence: CSAVQGATYGYTF. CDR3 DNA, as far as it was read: TGCAGTGCTGTTCAGGGGGCGACCTATGGC.

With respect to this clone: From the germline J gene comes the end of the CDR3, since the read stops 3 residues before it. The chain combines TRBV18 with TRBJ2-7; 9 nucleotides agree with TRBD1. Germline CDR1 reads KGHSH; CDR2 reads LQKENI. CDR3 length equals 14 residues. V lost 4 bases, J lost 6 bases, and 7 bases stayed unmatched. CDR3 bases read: TGTGCCAGCTCACTGGGACAGGGAATCTCCGAG. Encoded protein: CASSLGQGISE. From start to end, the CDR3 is CASSLGQGISEQYF.

The DNA read from the CDR3 is TGTGCCAGCAGGCCAAGACTAGCGGACAATGAG. Translation gives CASRPRLADNE. The entire CDR3 sequence reads CASRPRLADNEQFF. This sequence joins TRBV13 and TRBJ2-1; TRBD2 aligns across 9 bases. The CDR3 end is not reached by the read, which stops 3 residues before it; the germline J gene fills it in. Trimming at V came to 6 bases and at J to 5 bases, leaving 5 bases not matched to a gene. This CDR3 contains 14 residues. Germline V CDR1 and CDR2: PRHDT, FYEKMQ (reference sequence). Using reference TRBV13 and TRBJ2-1 for the parts outside the CDR3, the full variable domain is AAGVIQSPRHLIKEKRETATLKCYPIPRHDTVYWYQQGPGQDPQFLISFYEKMQSDKGSIPDRFSAQQFSDYHSELNMSSLELGDSALYFCASRPRLADNEQFFGPGTRLTVL.

CDR3 DNA, as far as it was read: TGTGCCAGCAGCGGTGGGGGGAATACAGATACG. Its protein is CASSGGGNTDT. The whole CDR3 protein reads CASSGGGNTDTQYF. The chain is built from TRBV5-5 and TRBJ2-3; maybe TRBD2 (6 bases). The CDR3 end falls 3 residues outside the read, so it is completed with the germline J gene. V dropped 4 bases and J dropped 3 bases, with 12 bases sitting between them. Germline loops: CDR1 SGHKS, CDR2 YYEKEE (reference sequence). The CDR3 is 14 residues long.

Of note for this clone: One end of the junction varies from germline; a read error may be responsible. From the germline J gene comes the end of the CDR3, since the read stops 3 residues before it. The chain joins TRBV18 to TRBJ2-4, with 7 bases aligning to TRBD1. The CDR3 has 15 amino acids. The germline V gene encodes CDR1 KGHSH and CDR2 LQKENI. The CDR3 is CVSSPQGGRTHGQYF. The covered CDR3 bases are TGTGTCAGCTCACCACAAGGGGGCCGGACGCATGGT. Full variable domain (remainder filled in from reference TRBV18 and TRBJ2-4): NAGVMQNPRHLVRRRGQEARLRCSPMKGHSHVYWYRQLPEEGLKFMVYLQKENIIDESGMPKERFSAEFPKEGPSILRIQQVVRGDSAAYFCVSSPQGGRTHGQYFGAGTRLSVL.

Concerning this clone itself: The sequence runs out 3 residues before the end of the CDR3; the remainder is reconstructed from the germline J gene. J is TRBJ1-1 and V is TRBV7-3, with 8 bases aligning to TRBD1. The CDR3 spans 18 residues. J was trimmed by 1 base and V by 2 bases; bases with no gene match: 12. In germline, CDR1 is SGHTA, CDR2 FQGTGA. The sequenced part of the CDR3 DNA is TGTGCCAGCAGCTTATCCCCACAAGACAGGGGCCAGAACACTGAA. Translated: CASSLSPQDRGQNTE. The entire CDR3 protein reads CASSLSPQDRGQNTEAFF.

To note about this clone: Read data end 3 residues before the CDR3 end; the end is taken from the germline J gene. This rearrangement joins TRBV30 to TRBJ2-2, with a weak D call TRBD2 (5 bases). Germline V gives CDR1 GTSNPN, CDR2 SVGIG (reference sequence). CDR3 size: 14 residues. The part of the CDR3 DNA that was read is TGTGCCTGGAGGAAGGACTGGGATAATTCACCG. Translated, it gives CAWRKDWDNSP. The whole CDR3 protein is CAWRKDWDNSPLFF. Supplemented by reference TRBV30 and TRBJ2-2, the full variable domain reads SQTIHQWPATLVQPVGSPLSLECTVEGTSNPNLYWYRQAAGRGLQLLFYSVGIGQISSEVPQNLSASRPQDRQFILSSKKLLLSDSGFYLCAWRKDWDNSPLFFGEGSRLTVL.

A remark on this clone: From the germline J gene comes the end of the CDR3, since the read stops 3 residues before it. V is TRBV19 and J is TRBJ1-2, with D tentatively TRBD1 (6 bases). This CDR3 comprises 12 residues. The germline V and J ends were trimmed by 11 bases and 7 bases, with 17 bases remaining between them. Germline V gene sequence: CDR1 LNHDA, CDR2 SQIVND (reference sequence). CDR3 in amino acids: CAAQGVQGGYTF. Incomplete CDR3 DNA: TGTGCCGCACAGGGAGTTCAAGGTGGC. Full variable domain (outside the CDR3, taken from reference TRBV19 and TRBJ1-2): DGGITQSPKYLFRKEGQNVTLSCEQNLNHDAMYWYRQDPGQGLRLIYYSQIVNDFQKGDIAEGYSVSREKKESFPLTVTSAQKNPTAFYLCAAQGVQGGYTFGSGTRLTVV.

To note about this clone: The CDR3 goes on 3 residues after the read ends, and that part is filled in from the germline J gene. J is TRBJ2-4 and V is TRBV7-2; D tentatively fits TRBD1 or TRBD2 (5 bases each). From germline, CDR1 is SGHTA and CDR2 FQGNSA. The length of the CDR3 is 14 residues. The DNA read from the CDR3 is TGTGCCAGCAGCCCCACAGGAGGTAACTATGGT. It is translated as CASSPTGGNYG. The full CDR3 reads CASSPTGGNYGQYF.

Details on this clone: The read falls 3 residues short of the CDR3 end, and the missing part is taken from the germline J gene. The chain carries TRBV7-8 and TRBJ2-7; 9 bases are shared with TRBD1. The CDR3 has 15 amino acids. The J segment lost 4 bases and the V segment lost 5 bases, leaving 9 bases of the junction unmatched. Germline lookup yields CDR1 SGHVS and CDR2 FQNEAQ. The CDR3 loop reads CASSRGGTGRYEQYF. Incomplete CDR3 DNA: TGTGCCAGCAGCCGAGGGGGGACAGGGAGGTACGAG.

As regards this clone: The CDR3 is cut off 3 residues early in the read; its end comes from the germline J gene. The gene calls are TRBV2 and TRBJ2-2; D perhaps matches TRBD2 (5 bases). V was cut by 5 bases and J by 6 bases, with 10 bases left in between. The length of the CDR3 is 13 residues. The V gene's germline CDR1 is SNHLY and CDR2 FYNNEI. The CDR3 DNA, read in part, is TGTGCCAGCAGTTACGGGGTTCCCGGGGAG. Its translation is CASSYGVPGE. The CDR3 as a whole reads CASSYGVPGELFF.

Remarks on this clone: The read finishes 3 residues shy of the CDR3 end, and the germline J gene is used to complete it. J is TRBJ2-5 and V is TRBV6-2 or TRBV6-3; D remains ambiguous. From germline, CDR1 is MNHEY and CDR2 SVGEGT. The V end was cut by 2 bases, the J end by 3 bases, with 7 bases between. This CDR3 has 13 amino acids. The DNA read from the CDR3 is TGTGCCAGCAGTTACGGTAGGGAAGAGACC. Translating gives CASSYGREET. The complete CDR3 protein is CASSYGREETQYF.

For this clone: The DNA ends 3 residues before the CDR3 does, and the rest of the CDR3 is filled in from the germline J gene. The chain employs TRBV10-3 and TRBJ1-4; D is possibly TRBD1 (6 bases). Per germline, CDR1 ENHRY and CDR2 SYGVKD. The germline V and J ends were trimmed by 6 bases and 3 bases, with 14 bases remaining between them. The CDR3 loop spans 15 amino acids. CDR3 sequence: CAIRPSDSPNEKLFF. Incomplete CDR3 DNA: TGTGCCATCAGGCCCTCGGACAGCCCTAATGAAAAA.

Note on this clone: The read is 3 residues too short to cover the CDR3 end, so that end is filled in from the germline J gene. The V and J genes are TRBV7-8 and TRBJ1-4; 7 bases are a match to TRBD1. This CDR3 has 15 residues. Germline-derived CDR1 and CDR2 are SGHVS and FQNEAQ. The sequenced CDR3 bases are TGTGCCAGCAGCCAATACAGGGGTTGGAATTCACCA. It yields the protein CASSQYRGWNSP. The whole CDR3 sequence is CASSQYRGWNSPLFF.

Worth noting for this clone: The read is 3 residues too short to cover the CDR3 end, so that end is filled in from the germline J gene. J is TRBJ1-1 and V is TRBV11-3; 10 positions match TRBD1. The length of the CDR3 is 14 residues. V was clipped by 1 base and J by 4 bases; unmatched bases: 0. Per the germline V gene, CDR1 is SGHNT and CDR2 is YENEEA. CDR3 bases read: TGTGCCAGCAGCTTAGGGGACAGGGGCACTGAA. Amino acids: CASSLGDRGTE. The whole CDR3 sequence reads CASSLGDRGTEAFF.

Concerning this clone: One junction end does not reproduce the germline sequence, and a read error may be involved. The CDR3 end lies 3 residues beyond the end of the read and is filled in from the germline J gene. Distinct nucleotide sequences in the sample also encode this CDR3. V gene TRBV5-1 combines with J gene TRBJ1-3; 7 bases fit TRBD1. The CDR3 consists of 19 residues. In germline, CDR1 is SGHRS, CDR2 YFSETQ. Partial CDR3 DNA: TGCGCCAGCAGCTTGGTGGAGACAGGGAATTATATTCGCGGAAACACA. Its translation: CASSLVETGNYIRGNT. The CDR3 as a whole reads CASSLVETGNYIRGNTIYF.

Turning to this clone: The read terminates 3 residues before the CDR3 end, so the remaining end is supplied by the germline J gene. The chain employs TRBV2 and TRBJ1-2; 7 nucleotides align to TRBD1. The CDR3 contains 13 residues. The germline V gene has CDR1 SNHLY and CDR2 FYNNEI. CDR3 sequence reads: CASSRDSNVDYTF. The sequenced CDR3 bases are TGTGCCAGCAGCCGGGACAGCAACGTCGAC.

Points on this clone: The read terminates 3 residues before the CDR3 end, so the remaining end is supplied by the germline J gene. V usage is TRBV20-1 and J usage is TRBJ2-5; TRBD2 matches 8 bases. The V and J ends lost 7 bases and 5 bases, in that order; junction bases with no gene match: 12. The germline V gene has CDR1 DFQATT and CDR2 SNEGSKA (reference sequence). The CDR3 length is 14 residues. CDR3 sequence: CSVQREQPWETQYF. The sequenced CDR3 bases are TGCAGTGTACAGCGGGAGCAGCCGTGGGAGACC.

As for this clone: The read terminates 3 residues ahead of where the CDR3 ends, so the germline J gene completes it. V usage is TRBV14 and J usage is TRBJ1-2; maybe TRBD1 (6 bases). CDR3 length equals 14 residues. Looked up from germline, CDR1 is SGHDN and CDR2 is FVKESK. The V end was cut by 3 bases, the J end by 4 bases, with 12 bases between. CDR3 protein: CASSQADRFYGYTF. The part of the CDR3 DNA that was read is TGTGCCAGCAGCCAGGCGGACAGATTCTATGGC.

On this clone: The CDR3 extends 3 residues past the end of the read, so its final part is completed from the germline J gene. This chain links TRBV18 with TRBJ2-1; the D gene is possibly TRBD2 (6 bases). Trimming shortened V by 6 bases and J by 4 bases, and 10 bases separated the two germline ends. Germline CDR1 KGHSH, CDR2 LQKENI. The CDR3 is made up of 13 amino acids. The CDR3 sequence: CASSQTRYNEQFF. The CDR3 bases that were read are TGTGCCAGCTCCCAGACTAGATACAATGAG.

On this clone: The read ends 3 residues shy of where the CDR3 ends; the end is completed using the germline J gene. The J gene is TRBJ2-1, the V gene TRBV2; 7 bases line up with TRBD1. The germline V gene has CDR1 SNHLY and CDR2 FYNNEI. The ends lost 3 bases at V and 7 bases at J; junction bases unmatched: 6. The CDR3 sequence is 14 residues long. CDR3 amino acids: CASSERGPGNEQFF. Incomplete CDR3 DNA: TGTGCCAGCAGTGAGAGGGGGCCGGGGAATGAG.